The sequence of this TCR beta chain was determined in a study of preoperative IRX-2 immunotherapy in early breast cancer. V gave up 4 bases and J gave up 5 bases, with 17 bases separating them. The CDR3 extends over 15 amino acids. In germline, CDR1 is SGHAT, CDR2 FQNNGV. Treatment reported: preoperative locoregional IRX-2 cytokine immunotherapy. This phase Ib study tested locoregional IRX-2 cytokine immunotherapy given before surgery. Clones were read by immunoSEQ multiplex PCR, and TCRdb kept only the in-frame ones, dropping some. In the table there are about 43,000 clones, about 95% of which are singletons.

The rearrangement links TRBV11-2 to TRBJ1-2; tentative D call: TRBD1 (6 bases). The input for sequencing was tumor tissue, taken after IRX-2 immunotherapy. The TCR sequence derives from a human donor with breast cancer. CDR3 sequence: CASSSPRGRDYGYTF. DNA of the CDR3: TGTGCCAGCAGCTCTCCGCGGGGGCGAGATTATGGCTACACCTTC.